This T cell receptor (beta chain) was recovered during a study of blood T cell repertoires in COVID-19. Turning to the study itself: COVID-19 samples, acute and convalescent, were from the United States, Italy and Spain.

Here immunoSEQ multiplex PCR was the method, and the copy in TCRdb shows in-frame clones only, minus some. The sample has about 160,000 clones, 85% to 95% seen once. In germline, CDR1 is PRHDT, CDR2 FYEKMQ (reference sequence). This CDR3 is 15 amino acids long. V lost 0 bases and J 4 bases, leaving 12 bases between the germline ends. Sequencing was done on a sample of peripheral blood. This clonotype was sampled from a woman in her fifties or sixties with COVID-19, enrolled during active disease. The chain employs TRBV13 and TRBJ1-2; D not resolved. The CDR3 DNA is TGTGCCAGCAGCTTAGGCCTTCGGGAAGGCTATGGCTACACCTTC. It encodes CASSLGLREGYGYTF.